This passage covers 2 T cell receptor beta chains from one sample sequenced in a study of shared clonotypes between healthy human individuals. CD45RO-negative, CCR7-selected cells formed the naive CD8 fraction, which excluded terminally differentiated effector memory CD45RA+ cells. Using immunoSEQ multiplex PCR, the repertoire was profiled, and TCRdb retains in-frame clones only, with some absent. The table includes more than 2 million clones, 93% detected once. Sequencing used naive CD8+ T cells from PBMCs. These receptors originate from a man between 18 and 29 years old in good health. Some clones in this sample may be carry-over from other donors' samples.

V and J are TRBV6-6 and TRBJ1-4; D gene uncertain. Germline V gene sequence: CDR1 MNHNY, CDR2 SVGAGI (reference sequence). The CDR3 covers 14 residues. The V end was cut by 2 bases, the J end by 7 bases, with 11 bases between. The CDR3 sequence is CASSYGGMREKLFF. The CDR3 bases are TGTGCCAGCAGTTACGGCGGGATGCGTGAAAAACTGTTTTTT.

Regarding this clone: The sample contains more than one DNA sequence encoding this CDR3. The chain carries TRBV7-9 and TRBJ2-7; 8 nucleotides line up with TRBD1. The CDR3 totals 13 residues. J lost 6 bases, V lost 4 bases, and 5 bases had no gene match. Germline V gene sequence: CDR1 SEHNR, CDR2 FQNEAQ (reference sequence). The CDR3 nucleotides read TGTGCCAGCAGCTCAGACAGGGGTGGCGAGCAGTACTTC. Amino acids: CASSSDRGGEQYF.